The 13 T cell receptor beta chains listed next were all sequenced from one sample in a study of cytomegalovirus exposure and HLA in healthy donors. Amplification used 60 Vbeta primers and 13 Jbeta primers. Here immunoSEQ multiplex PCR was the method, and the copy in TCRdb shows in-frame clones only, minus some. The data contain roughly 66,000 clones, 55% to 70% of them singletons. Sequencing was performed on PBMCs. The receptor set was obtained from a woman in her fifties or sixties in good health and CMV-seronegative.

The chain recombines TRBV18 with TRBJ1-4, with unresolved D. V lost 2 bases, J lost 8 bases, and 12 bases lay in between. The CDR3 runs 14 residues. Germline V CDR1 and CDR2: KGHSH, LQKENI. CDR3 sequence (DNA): TGTGCCAGCTCACCAACGTCAGGTGTAGAAAAACTGTTTTTT. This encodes CASSPTSGVEKLFF.

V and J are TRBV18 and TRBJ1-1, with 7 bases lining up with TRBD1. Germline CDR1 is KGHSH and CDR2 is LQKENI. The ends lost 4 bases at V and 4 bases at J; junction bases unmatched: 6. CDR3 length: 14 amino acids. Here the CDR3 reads CASSLGGQATEAFF. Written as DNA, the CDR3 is TGTGCCAGCTCACTAGGAGGACAGGCCACTGAAGCTTTCTTT.

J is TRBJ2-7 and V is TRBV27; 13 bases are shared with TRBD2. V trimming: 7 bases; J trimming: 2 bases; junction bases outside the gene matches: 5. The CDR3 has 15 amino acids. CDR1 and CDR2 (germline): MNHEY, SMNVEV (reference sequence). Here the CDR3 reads CASKGLAGDAYEQYF. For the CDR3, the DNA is TGTGCCAGCAAAGGACTAGCGGGAGATGCCTACGAGCAGTACTTC.

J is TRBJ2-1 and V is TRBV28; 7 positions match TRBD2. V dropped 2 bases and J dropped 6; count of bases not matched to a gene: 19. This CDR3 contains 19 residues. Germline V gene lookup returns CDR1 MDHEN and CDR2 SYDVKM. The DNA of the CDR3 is TGTGCCAGCAGTTTAGCGGGTTTACGGGGGAGGGCAGGGTCCAATGAGCAGTTCTTC. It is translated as CASSLAGLRGRAGSNEQFF.

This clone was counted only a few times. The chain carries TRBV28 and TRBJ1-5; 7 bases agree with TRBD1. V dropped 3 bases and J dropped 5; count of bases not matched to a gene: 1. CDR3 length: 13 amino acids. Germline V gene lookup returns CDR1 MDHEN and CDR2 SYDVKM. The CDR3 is CASSFQGDQPQHF. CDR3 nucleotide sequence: TGTGCCAGCAGTTTCCAGGGGGATCAGCCCCAGCATTTT.

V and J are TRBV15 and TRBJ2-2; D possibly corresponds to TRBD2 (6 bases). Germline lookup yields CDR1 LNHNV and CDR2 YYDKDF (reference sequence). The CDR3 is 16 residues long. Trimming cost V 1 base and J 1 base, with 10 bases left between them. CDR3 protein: CATSRGQGLNTGELFF. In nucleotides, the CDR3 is TGTGCCACCAGCAGAGGGCAGGGACTGAACACCGGGGAGCTGTTTTTT.

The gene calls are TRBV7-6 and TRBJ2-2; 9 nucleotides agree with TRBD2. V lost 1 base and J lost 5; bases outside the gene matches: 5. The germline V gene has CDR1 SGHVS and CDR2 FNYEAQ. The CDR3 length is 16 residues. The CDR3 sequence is CASSLVAGEGTGELFF. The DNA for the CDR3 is TGTGCCAGCAGCTTAGTAGCGGGAGAGGGGACCGGGGAGCTGTTTTTT.

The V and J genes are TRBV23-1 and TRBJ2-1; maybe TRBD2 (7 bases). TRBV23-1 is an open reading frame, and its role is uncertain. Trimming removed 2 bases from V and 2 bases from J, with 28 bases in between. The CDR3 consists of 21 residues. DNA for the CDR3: TGCGCCAGCAGTCAAAAACGTTCTTCAGGGGCGGGAGTAGAGCCCTACAATGAGCAGTTCTTC. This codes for CASSQKRSSGAGVEPYNEQFF.

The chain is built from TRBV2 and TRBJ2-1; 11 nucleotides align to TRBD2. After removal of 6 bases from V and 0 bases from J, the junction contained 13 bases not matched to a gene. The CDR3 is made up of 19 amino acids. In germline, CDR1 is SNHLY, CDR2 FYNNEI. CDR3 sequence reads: CASSGSTSGGFGSYNEQFF. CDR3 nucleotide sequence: TGTGCCAGCAGCGGAAGTACTAGCGGGGGATTTGGCTCCTACAATGAGCAGTTCTTC.

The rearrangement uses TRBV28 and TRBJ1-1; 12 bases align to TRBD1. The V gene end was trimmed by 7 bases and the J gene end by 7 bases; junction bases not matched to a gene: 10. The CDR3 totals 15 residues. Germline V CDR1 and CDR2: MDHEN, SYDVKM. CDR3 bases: TGTGCCAGCACCTCGGTGGGACAGGGGGCCGGTGAAGCTTTCTTT. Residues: CASTSVGQGAGEAFF.

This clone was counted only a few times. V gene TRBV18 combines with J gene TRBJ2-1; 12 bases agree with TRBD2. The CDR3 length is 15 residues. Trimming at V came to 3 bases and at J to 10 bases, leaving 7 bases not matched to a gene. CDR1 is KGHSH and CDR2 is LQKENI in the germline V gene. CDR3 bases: TGTGCCAGCTCACCCGGACTAGCGGGAAGAGGCGAGCAGTTCTTC. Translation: CASSPGLAGRGEQFF. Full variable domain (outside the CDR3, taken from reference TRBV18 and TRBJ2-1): NAGVMQNPRHLVRRRGQEARLRCSPMKGHSHVYWYRQLPEEGLKFMVYLQKENIIDESGMPKERFSAEFPKEGPSILRIQQVVRGDSAAYFCASSPGLAGRGEQFFGPGTRLTVL.

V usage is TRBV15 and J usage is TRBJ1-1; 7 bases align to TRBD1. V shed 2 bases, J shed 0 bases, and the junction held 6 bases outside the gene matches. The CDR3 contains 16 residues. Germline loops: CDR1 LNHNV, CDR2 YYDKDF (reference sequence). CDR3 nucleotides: TGTGCCACCAGCAGACTTAATACAGGGGTGAACACTGAAGCTTTCTTT. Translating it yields CATSRLNTGVNTEAFF. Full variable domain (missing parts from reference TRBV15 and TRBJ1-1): DAMVIQNPRYQVTQFGKPVTLSCSQTLNHNVMYWYQQKSSQAPKLLFHYYDKDFNNEADTPDNFQSRRPNTSFCFLDIRSPGLGDTAMYLCATSRLNTGVNTEAFFGQGTRLTVV.

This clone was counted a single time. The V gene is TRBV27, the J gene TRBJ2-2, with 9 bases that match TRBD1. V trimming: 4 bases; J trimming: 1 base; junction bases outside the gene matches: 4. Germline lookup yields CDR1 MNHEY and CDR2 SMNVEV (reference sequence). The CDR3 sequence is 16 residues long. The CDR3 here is CASSWGTGWNTGELFF. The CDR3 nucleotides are TGTGCCAGCAGTTGGGGGACAGGGTGGAACACCGGGGAGCTGTTTTTT.